This TCR beta chain was sequenced during a study of T cells expressing NK-cell markers. The wider study: Serological testing identified seven of the eight sequenced donors as HCMV-seropositive and one as seronegative.

In the case of this clonotype: What it binds is not known.

Per the germline V gene, CDR1 is MGHDK and CDR2 is SYGVNS. The CDR3 has 17 residues. Findings of the study overall: Nothing established the HCMV specificity of expanded NKG2C+ T cell clones. The share of CD8+ T cells held by dominant NKG2C+ clonotypes was about 1.0-7.5% in 5 or 6 donors. Dominance of the CD3+CD56-NKG2C+ fraction by these clonotypes also held in a handful of donors.

TCRdb reprocessed the 5' RACE reads, with one entry per CDR3 protein and no DNA. The clone table shows under 500,000 distinct CDR3 sequences, with the ten largest holding 6% to 9.5%. The origin of this receptor is a woman between 18 and 70 years old in good health. The sample taken for sequencing was blood T cells: a sorted CD56 or NKG2C T cell subset, CD4+ or CD8+ T cells, or bulk PBMC T cells (not recorded which). This sequence joins TRBV25-1 and TRBJ2-7; TCRdb's D call, TRBD2, is unchecked because there is no DNA. CDR3 loop: CASSERGASGREAEQYF.